Listed here are 10 T cell receptor beta chains from one sample, sequenced in a study of blood T cell repertoires in COVID-19. Sequenced by immunoSEQ multiplex PCR; TCRdb stores in-frame clones only, minus some. This sample has approximately 350,000 clones, with roughly 90% found just once. The material sequenced was peripheral blood. These receptor sequences come from a woman aged 25 to 39 with COVID-19, enrolled during active disease.

The rearrangement joins TRBV9 to TRBJ2-1; 14 bases are a match to TRBD2. V lost 3 bases, J lost 2 bases, and 1 base stayed unmatched. This CDR3 has 16 residues. Germline V gene data show CDR1 as SGDLS and CDR2 as YYNGEE. CDR3 DNA: TGTGCCAGCAGCGCGGGACTAGCGGGGGCCTACAATGAGCAGTTCTTC. Translation: CASSAGLAGAYNEQFF.

This sequence joins TRBV3-1 (or the pseudogene TRBV3-2) and TRBJ2-2, with TRBD2 as a possible D gene (5 bases). Trimming took off 1 base at V and 7 bases at J, with 10 bases between the two ends. Germline lookup yields CDR1 LGHDT and CDR2 YNNKEL (reference sequence). The CDR3 has 14 residues. The CDR3 nucleotides are TGTGCCAGCAGCCAAGTTAGCCGGGGCGGGGAGCTGTTTTTT. Its translation is CASSQVSRGGELFF.

The chain employs TRBV27 and TRBJ1-2; a weak D match, TRBD1 (5 bases). The germline CDR1 and CDR2 sequences are MNHEY and SMNVEV (reference sequence). V was pared by 4 bases and J by 6 bases, with 9 bases between. The CDR3 sequence is 12 residues long. Here the CDR3 reads CASSSAGNGYTF. The CDR3 DNA is TGTGCCAGCAGTTCGGCAGGGAATGGCTACACCTTC.

The count of this clone is one. The chain couples TRBV2 to TRBJ2-5; D not resolved. This CDR3 has 17 residues. The germline V and J ends were trimmed by 2 bases and 6 bases, with 22 bases remaining between them. The V gene's germline CDR1 is SNHLY and CDR2 FYNNEI. The CDR3 sequence: CASSELREPQRMKTQYF. The CDR3 coding sequence is TGTGCCAGCAGTGAACTGAGAGAACCCCAAAGAATGAAGACCCAGTACTTC.

The rearrangement joins TRBV30 to TRBJ2-1; a weak D match, TRBD2 (6 bases). V dropped 7 bases and J dropped 5 bases, with 9 bases sitting between them. The CDR3 length is 11 residues. Germline assignment: CDR1 GTSNPN and CDR2 SVGIG (reference sequence). As DNA, the CDR3 is TGTGCCTCACGGACTAACAATGAGCAGTTCTTC. Translation: CASRTNNEQFF.

The chain employs TRBV5-4 and TRBJ2-5; 10 bases are shared with TRBD2. This CDR3 region has 15 residues. V gave up 1 base and J gave up 5 bases; unmatched junction bases: 5. CDR1 SGHNT and CDR2 YYREEE come from the germline V gene (reference sequence). CDR3: CASSLKSGGAETQYF. The CDR3 DNA reads TGTGCCAGCAGCTTGAAAAGCGGGGGGGCCGAGACCCAGTACTTC. Full variable domain (rest looked up from reference TRBV5-4 and TRBJ2-5): ETGVTQSPTHLIKTRGQQVTLRCSSQSGHNTVSWYQQALGQGPQFIFQYYREEENGRGNFPPRFSGLQFPNYSSELNVNALELDDSALYLCASSLKSGGAETQYFGPGTRLLVL.

A single count supports this clone. The chain has TRBV5-6 and TRBJ1-2, with D possibly being TRBD1 (5 bases). The CDR3 is 14 amino acids. Deletions cut 4 bases from V and 4 bases from J, with 14 bases between. Germline-derived CDR1 and CDR2 are SGHDT and YYEEEE. CDR3 sequence reads: CASSPGGGSYGYTF. CDR3 nucleotides: TGTGCCAGCAGCCCCGGGGGAGGCAGCTATGGCTACACCTTC.

The chain joins TRBV5-1 to TRBJ1-2; the match to TRBD1 covers 7 bases. Trimming at V came to 5 bases and at J to 0 bases, leaving 10 bases not matched to a gene. Germline CDR1 is SGHRS and CDR2 is YFSETQ. The CDR3 spans 16 residues. The CDR3 DNA reads as TGCGCCAGCAGGGCAGGGGGATATGATGCTAACTATGGCTACACCTTC. It translates to CASRAGGYDANYGYTF. The full variable domain, with the rest looked up from reference TRBV5-1 and TRBJ1-2, is KAGVTQTPRYLIKTRGQQVTLSCSPISGHRSVSWYQQTPGQGLQFLFEYFSETQRNKGNFPGRFSGRQFSNSRSEMNVSTLELGDSALYLCASRAGGYDANYGYTFGSGTRLTVV.

The chain recombines TRBV5-1 with TRBJ1-1, with a possible D match to TRBD1 (6 bases). Germline V gives CDR1 SGHRS, CDR2 YFSETQ. V was shortened by 6 bases and J by 0 bases, with 18 bases between the two germline ends. The CDR3 sequence is 16 residues long. The CDR3 protein is CASKSGTFGMNTEAFF. CDR3 DNA: TGCGCCAGCAAGTCCGGGACATTCGGAATGAACACTGAAGCTTTCTTT.

The CDR3 protein is CASSTQGTSGRNEQFF. The CDR3 DNA sequence: TGTGCCAGTAGTACCCAGGGGACTAGCGGGAGAAATGAGCAGTTCTTC. V usage is TRBV19 and J usage is TRBJ2-1, with 14 bases identical to TRBD2. The V gene end was trimmed by 4 bases and the J gene end by 7 bases; junction bases not matched to a gene: 6. This CDR3 has 16 residues. Germline V gives CDR1 LNHDA, CDR2 SQIVND (reference sequence).